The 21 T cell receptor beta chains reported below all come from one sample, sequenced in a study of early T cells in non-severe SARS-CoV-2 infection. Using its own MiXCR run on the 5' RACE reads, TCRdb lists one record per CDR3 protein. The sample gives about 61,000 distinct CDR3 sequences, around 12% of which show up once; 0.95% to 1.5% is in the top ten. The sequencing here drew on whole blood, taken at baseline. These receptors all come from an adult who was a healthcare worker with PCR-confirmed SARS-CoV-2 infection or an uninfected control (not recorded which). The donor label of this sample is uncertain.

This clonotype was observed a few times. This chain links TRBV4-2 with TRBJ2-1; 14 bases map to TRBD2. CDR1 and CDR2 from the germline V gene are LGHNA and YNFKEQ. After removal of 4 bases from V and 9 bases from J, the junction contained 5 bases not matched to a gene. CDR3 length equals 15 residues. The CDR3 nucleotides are TGTGCCAGCAGCCCGCGACTAGCGGGGGGGTTTGAGCAGTTCTTC. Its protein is CASSPRLAGGFEQFF.

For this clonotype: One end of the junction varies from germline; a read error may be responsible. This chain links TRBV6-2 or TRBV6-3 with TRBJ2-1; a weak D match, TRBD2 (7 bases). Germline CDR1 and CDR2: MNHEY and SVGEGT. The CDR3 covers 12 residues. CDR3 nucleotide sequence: TGTGCCAGCAGTTACCTCGGGGGGACACAAAGATTC. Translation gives CASSYLGGTQRF.

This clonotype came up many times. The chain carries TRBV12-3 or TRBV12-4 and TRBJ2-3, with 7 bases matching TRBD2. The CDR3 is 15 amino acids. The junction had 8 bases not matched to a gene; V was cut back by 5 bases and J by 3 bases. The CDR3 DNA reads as TGTGCCAGCAGTATGAGCGGGGTAGGGACAGATACGCAGTATTTT. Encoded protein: CASSMSGVGTDTQYF.

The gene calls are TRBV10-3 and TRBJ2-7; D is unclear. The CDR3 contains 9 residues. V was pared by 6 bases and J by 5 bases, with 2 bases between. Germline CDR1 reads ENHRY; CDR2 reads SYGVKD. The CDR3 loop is CAIRNEQYV. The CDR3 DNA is TGTGCCATCAGAAACGAGCAGTACGTC.

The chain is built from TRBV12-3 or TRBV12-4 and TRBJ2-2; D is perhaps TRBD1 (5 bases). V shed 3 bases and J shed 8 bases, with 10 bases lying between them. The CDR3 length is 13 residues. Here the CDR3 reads CASSFAGIGELFF. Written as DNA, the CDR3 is TGTGCCAGCAGTTTTGCAGGGATAGGGGAGCTGTTTTTT.

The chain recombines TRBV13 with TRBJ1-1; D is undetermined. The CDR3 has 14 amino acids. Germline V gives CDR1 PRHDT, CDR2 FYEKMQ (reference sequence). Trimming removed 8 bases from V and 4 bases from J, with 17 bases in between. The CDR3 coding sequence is TGTGCCAGCTTAAAAGGGTATCTGGGCACTGAAGCTTTCTTT. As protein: CASLKGYLGTEAFF.

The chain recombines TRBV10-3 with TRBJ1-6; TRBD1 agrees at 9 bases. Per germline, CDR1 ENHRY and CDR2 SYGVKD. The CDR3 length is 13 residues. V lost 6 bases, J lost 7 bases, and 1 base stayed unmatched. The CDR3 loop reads CAISGTGNSPLHF. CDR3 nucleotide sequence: TGTGCCATCAGCGGGACAGGGAATTCACCCCTCCACTTT.

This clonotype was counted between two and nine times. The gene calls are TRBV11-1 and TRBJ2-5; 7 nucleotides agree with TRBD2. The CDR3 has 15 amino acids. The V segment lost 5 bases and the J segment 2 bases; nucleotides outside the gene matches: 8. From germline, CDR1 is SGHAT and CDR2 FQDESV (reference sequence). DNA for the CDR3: TGTGCCAGCAGCACTTTTGGGGAGGGGCAAGAGACCCAGTACTTC. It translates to CASSTFGEGQETQYF.

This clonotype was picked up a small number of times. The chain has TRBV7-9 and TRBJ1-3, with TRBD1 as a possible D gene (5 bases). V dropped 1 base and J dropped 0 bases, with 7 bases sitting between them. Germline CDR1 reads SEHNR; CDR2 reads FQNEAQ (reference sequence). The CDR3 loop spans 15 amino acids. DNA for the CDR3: TGTGCCAGCAGCTTAGGACAGAACTCTGGAAACACCATATATTTT. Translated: CASSLGQNSGNTIYF.

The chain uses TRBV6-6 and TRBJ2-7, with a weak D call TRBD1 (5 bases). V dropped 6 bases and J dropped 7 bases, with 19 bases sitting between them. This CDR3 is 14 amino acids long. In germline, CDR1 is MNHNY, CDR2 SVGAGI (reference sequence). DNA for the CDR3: TGTGCCAGCAGCTCCCTAGGGGAAGTGGGTGAGCAGTACGTC. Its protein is CASSSLGEVGEQYV.

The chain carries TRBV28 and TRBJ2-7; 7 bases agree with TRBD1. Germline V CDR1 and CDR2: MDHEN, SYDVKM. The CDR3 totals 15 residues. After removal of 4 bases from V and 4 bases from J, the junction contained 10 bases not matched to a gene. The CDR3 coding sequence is TGTGCCAGCAGTTGGGGGACAGATCCTTGGTACGAGCAGTACGTC. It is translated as CASSWGTDPWYEQYV.

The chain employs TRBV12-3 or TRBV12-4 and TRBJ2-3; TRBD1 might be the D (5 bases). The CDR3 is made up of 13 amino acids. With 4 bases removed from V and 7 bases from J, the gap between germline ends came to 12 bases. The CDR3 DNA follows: TGTGCCAGCAGTTCCTCCAGGGAAAATACGCAGTATTTT. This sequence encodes CASSSSRENTQYF.

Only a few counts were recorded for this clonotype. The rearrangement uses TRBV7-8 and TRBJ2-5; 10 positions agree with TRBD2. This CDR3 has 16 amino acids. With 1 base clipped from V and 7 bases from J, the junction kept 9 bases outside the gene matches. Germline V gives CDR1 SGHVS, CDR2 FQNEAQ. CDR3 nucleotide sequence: TGTGCCAGCAGCTTAGTGGCTAGCGGGGGCGCAGGGACCCAGTACTTC. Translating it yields CASSLVASGGAGTQYF.

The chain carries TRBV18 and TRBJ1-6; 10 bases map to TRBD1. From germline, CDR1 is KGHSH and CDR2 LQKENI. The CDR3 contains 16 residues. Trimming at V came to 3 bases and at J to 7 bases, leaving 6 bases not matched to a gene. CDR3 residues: CASSPQMGQGNSPLHF. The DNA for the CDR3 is TGTGCCAGCTCACCTCAAATGGGACAGGGGAATTCACCCCTCCACTTT. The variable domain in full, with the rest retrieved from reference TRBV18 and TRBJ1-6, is NAGVMQNPRHLVRRRGQEARLRCSPMKGHSHVYWYRQLPEEGLKFMVYLQKENIIDESGMPKERFSAEFPKEGPSILRIQQVVRGDSAAYFCASSPQMGQGNSPLHFGNGTRLTVT.

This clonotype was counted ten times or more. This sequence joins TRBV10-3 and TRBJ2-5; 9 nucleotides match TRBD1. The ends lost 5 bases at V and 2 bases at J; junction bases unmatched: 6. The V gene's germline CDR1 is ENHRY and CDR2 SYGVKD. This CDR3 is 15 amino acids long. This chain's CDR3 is CAISPGTGFQETQYF. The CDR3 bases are TGTGCCATCAGTCCGGGGACAGGGTTTCAAGAGACCCAGTACTTC.

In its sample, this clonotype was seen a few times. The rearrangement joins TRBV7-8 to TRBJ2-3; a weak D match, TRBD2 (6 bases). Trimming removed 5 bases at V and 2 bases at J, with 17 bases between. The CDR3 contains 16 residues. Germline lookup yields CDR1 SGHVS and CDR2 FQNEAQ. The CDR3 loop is CASSKGGGRDTDTQYF. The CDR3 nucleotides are TGTGCCAGCAGCAAGGGAGGAGGACGGGACACAGATACGCAGTATTTT.

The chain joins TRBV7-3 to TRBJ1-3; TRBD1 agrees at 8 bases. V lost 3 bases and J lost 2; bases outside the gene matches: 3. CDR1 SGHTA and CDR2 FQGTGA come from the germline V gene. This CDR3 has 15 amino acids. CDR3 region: CASSFSGGPGNTIYF. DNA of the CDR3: TGTGCCAGCAGCTTCTCAGGGGGCCCTGGAAACACCATATATTTT. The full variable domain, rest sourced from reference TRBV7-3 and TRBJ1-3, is GAGVSQTPSNKVTEKGKYVELRCDPISGHTALYWYRQSLGQGPEFLIYFQGTGAADDSGLPNDRFFAVRPEGSVSTLKIQRTERGDSAVYLCASSFSGGPGNTIYFGEGSWLTVV.

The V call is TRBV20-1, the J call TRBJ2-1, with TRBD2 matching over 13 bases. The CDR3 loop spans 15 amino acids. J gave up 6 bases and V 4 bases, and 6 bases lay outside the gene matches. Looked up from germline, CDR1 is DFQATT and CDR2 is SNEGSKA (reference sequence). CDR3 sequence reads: CSATAGTSGANEQFF. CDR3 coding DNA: TGCAGTGCTACTGCTGGGACTAGCGGGGCCAATGAGCAGTTCTTC.

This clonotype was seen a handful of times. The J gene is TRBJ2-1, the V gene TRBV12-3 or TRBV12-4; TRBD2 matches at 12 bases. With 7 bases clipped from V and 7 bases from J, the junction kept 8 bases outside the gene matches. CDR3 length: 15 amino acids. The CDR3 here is CASTKRLAGVNEQFF. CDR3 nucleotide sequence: TGTGCCAGCACCAAGAGACTAGCGGGGGTAAATGAGCAGTTCTTC.

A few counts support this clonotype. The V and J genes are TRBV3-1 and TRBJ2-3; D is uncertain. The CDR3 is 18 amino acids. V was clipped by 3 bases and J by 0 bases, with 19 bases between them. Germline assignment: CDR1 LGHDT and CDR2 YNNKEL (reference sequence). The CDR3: CASSQESSDGSSTDTQYF. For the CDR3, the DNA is TGTGCCAGCAGCCAGGAATCCTCGGACGGATCTAGCACAGATACGCAGTATTTT.

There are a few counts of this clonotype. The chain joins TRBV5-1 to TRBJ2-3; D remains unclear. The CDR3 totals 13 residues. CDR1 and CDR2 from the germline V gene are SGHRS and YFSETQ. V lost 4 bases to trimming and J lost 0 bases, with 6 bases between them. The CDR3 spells CASSAPSTDTQYF. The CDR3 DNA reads TGCGCCAGCAGCGCACCGAGCACAGATACGCAGTATTTT.